Listed here are 21 T cell receptor beta chains from one sample, sequenced in a study of cytomegalovirus exposure and HLA in healthy donors. The PCR had 60 Vbeta and 13 Jbeta primers. Some clones are missing from TCRdb's copy, which holds only in-frame ones; the method was immunoSEQ multiplex PCR. The sample shows around 140,000 clones, 65% to 85% of them seen only once. Sequences were obtained from PBMCs. The receptors derive from a woman younger than 35 in good health and CMV-seronegative.

This chain joins TRBV11-2 and TRBJ2-7, with 7 bases lining up with TRBD1. Germline V gene lookup returns CDR1 SGHAT and CDR2 FQNNGV. The CDR3 runs to 13 residues. Trimming removed 1 base from V and 5 bases from J; junction bases left unmatched: 2. CDR3 nucleotide sequence: TGTGCCAGCAGCTTAGGGACAGGCGACGAGCAGTACTTC. It codes for CASSLGTGDEQYF.

This chain links TRBV6-5 with TRBJ2-2; the D gene is possibly TRBD1 (5 bases). Trimming shortened V by 3 bases and J by 2 bases, and 7 bases separated the two germline ends. Germline V gene sequence: CDR1 MNHEY, CDR2 SVGAGI. The CDR3 contains 14 residues. The CDR3 here is CASSYDRNTGELFF. DNA for the CDR3: TGTGCCAGCAGTTATGACAGAAACACCGGGGAGCTGTTTTTT.

This chain connects TRBV30 to TRBJ2-1; 9 bases map to TRBD2. The CDR3 runs 15 residues. J lost 9 bases, V lost 1 base, and 10 bases had no gene match. Germline loops: CDR1 GTSNPN, CDR2 SVGIG (reference sequence). For the CDR3, the DNA is TGTGCCTGGAGTGACCCCCCGCGGGAGGGGGGTGAGCAGTTCTTC. Its translation is CAWSDPPREGGEQFF. The whole variable domain, filled in from reference TRBV30 and TRBJ2-1, reads SQTIHQWPATLVQPVGSPLSLECTVEGTSNPNLYWYRQAAGRGLQLLFYSVGIGQISSEVPQNLSASRPQDRQFILSSKKLLLSDSGFYLCAWSDPPREGGEQFFGPGTRLTVL.

The DNA of the CDR3 is TGTGCCTGGAGTGCCCAGGTTACCGAGCAGTACTTC. Translated: CAWSAQVTEQYF. The chain carries TRBV30 and TRBJ2-7, with D hard to call. Germline CDR1 and CDR2: GTSNPN and SVGIG (reference sequence). V gave up 1 base and J gave up 6 bases, with 10 bases separating them. This CDR3 has 12 residues.

The V call is TRBV7-9, the J call TRBJ2-5, with TRBD1 as a possible D gene (6 bases). Per germline, CDR1 SEHNR and CDR2 FQNEAQ (reference sequence). This CDR3 contains 13 residues. Trimming shortened V by 7 bases and J by 5 bases, and 14 bases separated the two germline ends. CDR3 loop: CASTTDSIETQYF. The CDR3 DNA follows: TGTGCCAGCACCACGGACAGTATTGAGACCCAGTACTTC.

This chain uses TRBV7-2 with TRBJ2-5; TRBD2 agrees at 8 bases. With 6 bases clipped from V and 7 bases from J, the junction kept 10 bases outside the gene matches. The germline V gene has CDR1 SGHTA and CDR2 FQGNSA. CDR3 length equals 14 residues. CDR3 nucleotide sequence: TGTGCCAGCAGAACGACTAGCGTCGAAGGGACCCAGTACTTC. As protein: CASRTTSVEGTQYF.

The chain links TRBV4-1 to TRBJ1-1; weak D call: TRBD1 (5 bases). The V end lost 6 bases, the J end lost 5 bases, and 19 bases lay between the germline ends. Germline V gene data show CDR1 as MGHRA and CDR2 as YSYEKL. CDR3 length: 15 amino acids. DNA of the CDR3: TGCGCCAGCAGGAAAGGGGTAACCGGTAGGACTGAAGCTTTCTTT. This sequence encodes CASRKGVTGRTEAFF.

J is TRBJ2-7 and V is TRBV6-5, with a possible D match to TRBD1 (5 bases). Trimming shortened V by 1 base and J by 6 bases, and 13 bases separated the two germline ends. There are 14 residues in the CDR3. Germline V gives CDR1 MNHEY, CDR2 SVGAGI. The CDR3 nucleotides read TGTGCCAGCAGTTACTACCTCTCCCAGGGCGAGCAGTACTTC. This encodes CASSYYLSQGEQYF.

As DNA, the CDR3 is TGTGCCAGCAGTTACTCAAGGACAGGGGACGGCTACACCTTC. This translates into CASSYSRTGDGYTF. The rearrangement joins TRBV6-5 to TRBJ1-2; 9 bases match TRBD1. J lost 8 bases, V lost 0 bases, and 4 bases had no gene match. This CDR3 has 14 residues. Germline V CDR1 and CDR2: MNHEY, SVGAGI.

The rearrangement joins TRBV4-2 to TRBJ2-3, with 13 nucleotides matching TRBD2. J gave up 3 bases and V 6 bases, and 3 bases lay outside the gene matches. The germline V gene encodes CDR1 LGHNA and CDR2 YNFKEQ. CDR3 length: 15 amino acids. The CDR3 DNA follows: TGTGCCAGCAGACGGACTAGCGGGAGTACAGATACGCAGTATTTT. Amino acid sequence: CASRRTSGSTDTQYF.

This clone showed up just once. V is TRBV19 and J is TRBJ1-5, with D hard to call. This CDR3 region has 15 residues. Per the germline V gene, CDR1 is LNHDA and CDR2 is SQIVND (reference sequence). V was pared by 2 bases and J by 2 bases, with 10 bases between. The CDR3, as DNA: TGTGCCAGTAGTATATCGGGTGGTGGCAATCAGCCCCAGCATTTT. Its protein product is CASSISGGGNQPQHF.

This rearrangement joins TRBV29-1 to TRBJ1-1; D not resolved. The V gene's germline CDR1 is SQVTM and CDR2 ANQGSEA. The V gene lost 6 bases and the J gene lost 4 bases, with 15 bases spanning the gap. The CDR3 runs to 13 residues. CDR3 protein: CSVHRAGGTEAFF. Written as DNA, the CDR3 is TGCAGCGTCCACAGAGCTGGTGGCACTGAAGCTTTCTTT.

The rearrangement links TRBV30 to TRBJ2-1, with 7 bases fitting TRBD2. The CDR3 consists of 14 residues. Germline values: CDR1 GTSNPN, CDR2 SVGIG (reference sequence). The V gene end was trimmed by 4 bases and the J gene end by 0 bases; junction bases not matched to a gene: 3. The CDR3 loop is CAWTGGGSYNEQFF. The CDR3 nucleotides are TGTGCCTGGACTGGCGGGGGCTCCTACAATGAGCAGTTCTTC.

V usage is TRBV28 and J usage is TRBJ1-1, with a possible D match to TRBD1 (6 bases). Deletions cut 6 bases from V and 0 bases from J, with 11 bases between. Germline V lookup: CDR1 MDHEN, CDR2 SYDVKM. The CDR3 runs 14 residues. In DNA form, the CDR3 reads TGTGCCAGCAGGGTGACAGGCCTGAACACTGAAGCTTTCTTT. Amino acids: CASRVTGLNTEAFF.

V gene TRBV18 combines with J gene TRBJ2-7; 7 bases are a match to TRBD2. V dropped 2 bases and J dropped 0; count of bases not matched to a gene: 7. Germline V CDR1 and CDR2: KGHSH, LQKENI. The CDR3 is 16 amino acids. The CDR3 DNA is TGTGCCAGCTCACCAAGTTGGCTAGCGGACTCCTACGAGCAGTACTTC. Protein product: CASSPSWLADSYEQYF.

The chain joins TRBV6-5 to TRBJ1-1, with D unresolved. CDR3 length: 14 residues. CDR1 is MNHEY, CDR2 SVGAGI, per germline. Trimming removed 8 bases from V and 5 bases from J, with 18 bases in between. DNA for the CDR3: TGTGCCAGCTTAGGCTCCGAAAGAGGGACTGAAGCTTTCTTT. Translated, it gives CASLGSERGTEAFF.

This chain connects TRBV5-8 to TRBJ2-7; D is perhaps TRBD1 (5 bases). Looked up from germline, CDR1 is SGHTS and CDR2 is YDEGEE. The V end lost 3 bases, the J end lost 3 bases, and 10 bases lay between the germline ends. The CDR3 is made up of 13 amino acids. The CDR3 here is CASSYGAYYEQYF. As DNA, the CDR3 is TGTGCCAGCAGCTATGGGGCCTACTACGAGCAGTACTTC.

The J gene is TRBJ2-2, the V gene TRBV15; possible D gene TRBD2, 6 bases. Germline assignment: CDR1 LNHNV and CDR2 YYDKDF (reference sequence). The germline V and J ends were trimmed by 0 bases and 3 bases, with 11 bases remaining between them. The CDR3 has 16 amino acids. CDR3 in DNA: TGTGCCACCAGCAGAGATCAGGCGGGATACACCGGGGAGCTGTTTTTT. Its translation: CATSRDQAGYTGELFF.

The V and J genes are TRBV7-9 and TRBJ2-1; 8 bases map to TRBD2. J lost 2 bases, V lost 4 bases, and 16 bases had no gene match. The CDR3 length is 19 residues. Germline V gene lookup returns CDR1 SEHNR and CDR2 FQNEAQ (reference sequence). The chain's CDR3 is CASSSTLGGTGRAYNEQFF. CDR3 DNA: TGTGCCAGCAGCTCCACCCTCGGAGGCACCGGGAGGGCCTACAATGAGCAGTTCTTC.

This sequence joins TRBV7-2 and TRBJ2-7; TRBD1 aligns across 8 bases. The CDR3 is 12 amino acids. V was clipped by 4 bases and J by 12 bases; unmatched bases: 8. Germline CDR1 reads SGHTA; CDR2 reads FQGNSA. The CDR3 loop is CASSSGQGGMYF. CDR3 DNA: TGTGCCAGCAGCTCCGGACAGGGCGGAATGTACTTC.

The genes are TRBV18 and TRBJ1-1, with TRBD1 identical over 10 bases. This CDR3 is 15 amino acids long. The V segment lost 3 bases and the J segment 5 bases; nucleotides outside the gene matches: 6. Germline assignment: CDR1 KGHSH and CDR2 LQKENI. CDR3 bases: TGTGCCAGCTCACCTGACAGGGGGCGGTGGACTGAAGCTTTCTTT. Residues: CASSPDRGRWTEAFF.